This T cell receptor (beta chain) was observed in a study of CD8 T cells in ankylosing spondylitis. CDR1 is MNHEY, CDR2 SVGAGI, per germline. Trimming cost V 2 bases and J 4 bases, with 6 bases left between them. This CDR3 is built from 13 residues. This clonotype was picked up a small number of times. The antigen is undetermined. Findings and caveats of the study: It appeared that ankylosing spondylitis blood was characterized by a TCR beta motif of fewer than 10 highly homologous variants.

MiXCR, applied by TCRdb to the 5' RACE reads, yields one record per CDR3 protein. The sample has 100,000 or so distinct CDR3 sequences; roughly 8.5% are singletons. The J gene is TRBJ2-1, the V gene TRBV6-5; no definite D call. Source material: blood, either unsorted or a sorted T cell fraction (not recorded which). This clonotype was obtained from a male donor with ankylosing spondylitis. In DNA form, the CDR3 reads TGTGCCAGCAGTTACGGCTGGTACAATGAGCAGTTCTTC. Translated, it gives CASSYGWYNEQFF.